The T cell receptor (beta chain) under discussion was sequenced for a study of primary melanoma T cells and metastatic recurrence (dated by TCRdb to 2018 to 2021). Background on the whole study: A total of approximately 200 primary melanomas made up the cohort, all of stage T2 to T4 and more than 1 mm thick. Whether T-cell fraction and T-cell repertoire clonality in primary melanoma tumors predicted patient outcome was tested in the study. Progression-free survival was the clinical outcome compared against the T-cell fraction measured by TCR beta sequencing. The sequencing-derived T-cell fraction was compared with histopathological grading of tumor-infiltrating lymphocytes. The study at large found these results: A T-cell fraction above 20% appeared protective regardless of ulceration status, mitotic rate or nodal disease. Tumor T-cell fraction was reported to predict progression-free survival independently of thickness, ulceration, mitotic rate and age. The authors framed an effective T-cell-mediated antitumor response in primary melanoma only as a suggestion, not a demonstrated mechanism. Progression-free survival prediction was reportedly improved more by adding T-cell fraction to tumor thickness than by adding any other histopathological variable.

The library was made by the immunoSEQ multiplex PCR assay. Primary melanoma tumor tissue underwent high-throughput sequencing of the T-cell receptor beta chain. As for the authors' bioinformatics: The repertoire analyses covered TCRB CDR3 sharing between samples and the distribution of insertions and deletions. A gradient-boosted model ranked the predictive value of the T-cell fraction against histopathological variables. TCRdb took over this immuneACCESS table, retaining in-frame rearrangements with V and J assigned. Such tables are incomplete; in checked studies, under half of the missing clones stem from an unresolved V gene, and the remainder is unexplained. Clonal size and the V and J genes are those of that table, whereas D and trimming came from the DNA. The sample profile shows fewer than 200 clones; around 93% of them were found once. The leading ten clones occupy roughly 7.7% of the sample.

Concerning this clone itself: What this receptor recognizes is not known. Base qualities are not recorded, but no much larger clone differs from it by a single base.

Measured from the cysteine to the phenylalanine, the CDR3 is 15 residues long. The kept DNA is CDR3 alone, 45 bases in frame from the first base. Compared with germline, V lacks 1 base and J lacks 6 bases; bases without a gene match: 6. CDR1 and CDR2, per the germline V gene, are SGHNT and YENEEA. The patients had surgically resected primary melanoma that was considered potentially curable but at risk of metastatic recurrence. The rearranged chain carries TRBV11-3 and TRBJ1-1, with 9 junctional bases fitting TRBD1. Sequenced: melanoma tumor tissue. The TCR sequence derives from a human donor with melanoma. The DNA reads TGTGCCAGCAGCTTAGGAAACAGGGGGCGCGCTGAAGCTTTCTTT. Translated, this is CASSLGNRGRAEAFF.